Presented here are 31 T cell receptor beta chains from one specimen sequenced in a study of molecular identifiers for immune sequencing clone quantification. TCRdb re-called the PCR reads with MiXCR, one entry per CDR3 protein. The table shows about 510,000 distinct CDR3 sequences, with approximately 25% occurring only once. Sequenced material: naive CD8+ T cells from blood, with Jurkat cell RNA spiked in. The subset: FACS-sorted CD8+CD4-CCR7+CD45RA+ naive T cells. The origin of the receptors is a human donor in good health. Some libraries in this study had Jurkat cell RNA spiked in.

This clonotype has a handful of counts. The CDR3 sequence is CATSDFGQGIYEQYF. The CDR3 bases are TGTGCCACCAGTGATTTTGGGCAGGGGATCTACGAGCAGTACTTC. The gene calls are TRBV24-1 and TRBJ2-7; tentative D call: TRBD1 (6 bases). Germline CDR1 reads KGHDR; CDR2 reads SFDVKD. Trimming removed 1 base from V and 3 bases from J, with 12 bases in between. The CDR3 is 15 amino acids.

This clonotype was counted ten times or more. This chain uses TRBV9 with TRBJ2-3, with D perhaps TRBD1 or TRBD2 (5 bases each). Trimming removed 0 bases from V and 4 bases from J, with 9 bases in between. This CDR3 contains 14 residues. Germline V lookup: CDR1 SGDLS, CDR2 YYNGEE. The CDR3: CASSVAGSADTQYF. DNA for the CDR3: TGTGCCAGCAGCGTAGCAGGGAGCGCAGATACGCAGTATTTT.

The table lists this clonotype with many counts. The V gene is TRBV4-1, the J gene TRBJ1-5; 8 bases align to TRBD1. V lost 0 bases, J lost 11 bases, and 9 bases stayed unmatched. The germline CDR1 and CDR2 sequences are MGHRA and YSYEKL. This CDR3 region has 15 residues. This CDR3 is CASSQEGAGGEAQHF. The DNA of the CDR3 is TGCGCCAGCAGCCAAGAAGGGGCAGGGGGCGAGGCCCAGCATTTT.

The table lists this clonotype with a count of one. The chain carries TRBV14 and TRBJ1-2; D is uncertain. V lost 0 bases, J lost 5 bases, and 16 bases lay in between. This CDR3 is 16 amino acids long. CDR1 SGHDN and CDR2 FVKESK come from the germline V gene. CDR3 sequence (DNA): TGTGCCAGCAGCCAAGAGGCACTGATGGCTGGGTATGGCTACACCTTC. The encoded protein is CASSQEALMAGYGYTF. The complete variable domain, with remaining parts taken from reference TRBV14 and TRBJ1-2, reads EAGVTQFPSHSVIEKGQTVTLRCDPISGHDNLYWYRRVMGKEIKFLLHFVKESKQDESGMPNNRFLAERTGGTYSTLKVQPAELEDSGVYFCASSQEALMAGYGYTFGSGTRLTVV.

With regard to this clonotype: One base away lies a much larger clone, so this may be a sequencing read error. The chain has TRBV20-1 and TRBJ2-3; D gene uncertain. CDR3 length: 15 residues. Between the trimmed V and J ends, which lost 2 bases and 8 bases, there was a span of 20 bases. Germline V lookup: CDR1 DFQATT, CDR2 SNEGSKA (reference sequence). The DNA for the CDR3 is TGCAGTGCTAGACCCCCCGAAGGATTAGCAGGTACGCAGTATTTT. It encodes CSARPPEGLAGTQYF.

The rearrangement links TRBV30 to TRBJ2-5; D gene unclear. Trimming stripped 2 bases from V and 5 bases from J, with 6 bases between. Germline V gives CDR1 GTSNPN, CDR2 SVGIG (reference sequence). The CDR3 is 11 amino acids. For the CDR3, the DNA is TGTGCCTGGAGTCCGAGGGAGACCCAGTACTTC. Amino acid sequence: CAWSPRETQYF.

This clonotype was seen at least ten times. CDR3 in DNA: TGCAGTGCCTCCGGGACAGGAACCTACGAGCAGTACTTC. Residues: CSASGTGTYEQYF. This chain joins TRBV20-1 and TRBJ2-7, with 8 bases identical to TRBD1. Trimming cost V 6 bases and J 2 bases; bases outside gene matches: 6. Germline CDR1 reads DFQATT; CDR2 reads SNEGSKA (reference sequence). The CDR3 length is 13 residues.

Worth noting for this clonotype: The junction differs from germline at one of its ends, possibly a read error. The gene calls are TRBV4-1 and TRBJ2-5; tentatively, D is TRBD1 (5 bases). In germline, CDR1 is MGHRA, CDR2 YSYEKL. CDR3 size: 17 residues. CDR3 amino acids: CPTTQEPWTPIQETHYF. The CDR3 coding sequence is TGCCCCACCACCCAAGAACCCTGGACACCCATCCAAGAGACCCACTACTTC.

The chain has TRBV27 and TRBJ2-2, with 7 bases identical to TRBD2. Germline assignment: CDR1 MNHEY and CDR2 SMNVEV (reference sequence). V was pared by 2 bases and J by 4 bases, with 10 bases of the junction left unmatched. The CDR3 totals 17 residues. The CDR3 DNA follows: TGTGCCAGCAGTTTAAGAGAGGCCCGGGGGGTCACCGGGGAGCTGTTTTTT. Protein: CASSLREARGVTGELFF.

V and J are TRBV7-9 and TRBJ2-7; TRBD1 matches at 9 bases. This CDR3 is 16 amino acids long. J was trimmed by 4 bases and V by 6 bases; bases with no gene match: 13. The germline CDR1 and CDR2 sequences are SEHNR and FQNEAQ (reference sequence). CDR3 sequence (DNA): TGTGCCAGCAGGCCCCTGGGGGGACAGGGTTATTACGAGCAGTACTTC. Protein: CASRPLGGQGYYEQYF.

There are a few counts of this clonotype. The chain uses TRBV27 and TRBJ2-7; 11 nucleotides match TRBD1. After removal of 4 bases from V and 5 bases from J, the junction contained 4 bases not matched to a gene. The germline CDR1 and CDR2 sequences are MNHEY and SMNVEV (reference sequence). This CDR3 has 14 residues. DNA for the CDR3: TGTGCCAGCAGTTGGACAGGGGGCCACCACGAGCAGTACTTC. Protein product: CASSWTGGHHEQYF.

This clonotype came up many times. The chain uses TRBV29-1 and TRBJ2-7; 10 bases agree with TRBD1. Trimming removed 6 bases from V and 3 bases from J; junction bases left unmatched: 8. CDR3 length equals 14 residues. Germline V gene data show CDR1 as SQVTM and CDR2 as ANQGSEA. CDR3 nucleotide sequence: TGCAGCGTCGCCTTGAGGGACAGGGGCTACGAGCAGTACTTC. As protein: CSVALRDRGYEQYF.

This clonotype has only a few counts. V usage is TRBV30 and J usage is TRBJ1-4; 8 nucleotides align to TRBD1. Germline CDR1 is GTSNPN and CDR2 is SVGIG (reference sequence). This CDR3 has 15 amino acids. Germline trimming cut 0 bases from V and 6 bases from J; bases unmatched to any gene: 6. The CDR3 loop is CAWSVRTGLDEKLFF. CDR3 nucleotides: TGTGCCTGGAGTGTACGGACAGGGCTTGATGAAAAACTGTTTTTT.

This clonotype was picked up many times. The chain joins TRBV4-3 to TRBJ2-3, with TRBD2 matching over 9 bases. Germline V gives CDR1 LGHNA, CDR2 YSLEER. This CDR3 is 16 amino acids long. V shed 4 bases and J 5 bases; nucleotides not matched to a gene: 10. The CDR3 nucleotides are TGCGCCAGCAGCCGCTCACTAGCGGGTCTGGAAGATACGCAGTATTTT. Residues: CASSRSLAGLEDTQYF.

This clonotype was recorded many times. The V call is TRBV15, the J call TRBJ2-7; tentative D call: TRBD2 (6 bases). Trimming took 1 base from V and 2 from J, leaving 9 bases between them. In germline, CDR1 is LNHNV, CDR2 YYDKDF (reference sequence). The CDR3 extends over 14 amino acids. The CDR3 spells CATSRVPGAYEQYF. CDR3 coding DNA: TGTGCCACCAGCAGAGTTCCGGGAGCCTACGAGCAGTACTTC.

In this sample, this clonotype turned up a few times. V usage is TRBV9 and J usage is TRBJ1-1; tentative D call: TRBD1 (6 bases). In germline, CDR1 is SGDLS, CDR2 YYNGEE. Trimming pared 0 bases from V and 4 bases from J, leaving 10 bases between. CDR3 size: 14 residues. CDR3 in amino acids: CASSVGGGVTEAFF. DNA for the CDR3: TGTGCCAGCAGCGTAGGAGGGGGTGTCACTGAAGCTTTCTTT.

The chain recombines TRBV4-3 with TRBJ2-1; 9 nucleotides align to TRBD1. This CDR3 comprises 15 residues. Germline V gene data show CDR1 as LGHNA and CDR2 as YSLEER. Losses at the gene ends were 5 bases for V and 3 bases for J; bases not matched to a gene: 5. The CDR3 reads CASSVGTGLYNEQFF. The CDR3 DNA reads TGCGCCAGCAGCGTAGGGACAGGGCTCTACAATGAGCAGTTCTTC.

This clonotype was seen many times. J is TRBJ2-3 and V is TRBV7-2; a possible D gene is TRBD1 (5 bases). Germline V gives CDR1 SGHTA, CDR2 FQGNSA. CDR3 length equals 18 residues. Trimming shortened V by 5 bases and J by 1 base, and 22 bases separated the two germline ends. The CDR3 nucleotides are TGTGCCAGCAGCCCCCGTTTGGTAGGGGCCTACGGCACAGATACGCAGTATTTT. Translated: CASSPRLVGAYGTDTQYF.

This clonotype was counted at least ten times. The chain is built from TRBV5-3 and TRBJ2-2, with TRBD2 matching over 7 bases. TRBV5-3 has ORF status, its function being uncertain. This CDR3 contains 18 residues. Unmatched junction bases numbered 13, after V lost 4 bases and J lost 1 base. CDR3 sequence: CARSLIFLAGVNTGELFF. In nucleotides, the CDR3 is TGTGCCAGAAGCCTCATTTTTTTAGCGGGTGTGAACACCGGGGAGCTGTTTTTT.

This clonotype was observed a handful of times. The V and J genes are TRBV27 and TRBJ1-1; 11 bases map to TRBD1. The ends lost 5 bases at V and 7 bases at J; junction bases unmatched: 3. This CDR3 contains 13 residues. Germline V gene sequence: CDR1 MNHEY, CDR2 SMNVEV (reference sequence). In nucleotides, the CDR3 is TGTGCCAGCAGTCAGGGGACAGGGGGTGAAGCTTTCTTT. Translation: CASSQGTGGEAFF.

As concerns this clonotype: A read error may explain this, as a much larger clone is one base away. The CDR3 sequence: CASSQSVSEAFF. Written as DNA, the CDR3 is TGTGCCAGCAGCCAAAGTGTATCTGAAGCTTTCTTT. V gene TRBV7-9 combines with J gene TRBJ1-1; D is unclear. This CDR3 is built from 12 residues. V was clipped by 5 bases and J by 6 bases, with 10 bases between them. CDR1 and CDR2 (germline): SEHNR, FQNEAQ (reference sequence).

This clonotype has just a few counts. The rearrangement links TRBV7-6 to TRBJ1-1, with TRBD1 matching over 8 bases. Looked up from germline, CDR1 is SGHVS and CDR2 is FNYEAQ. V lost 0 bases to trimming and J lost 8 bases; unmatched junction nucleotides: 5. This CDR3 is built from 14 residues. Here the CDR3 reads CASSLARTGGEAFF. The DNA of the CDR3 is TGTGCCAGCAGCTTAGCGCGCACAGGGGGAGAAGCTTTCTTT.

This clonotype showed up many times. The chain recombines TRBV7-2 with TRBJ2-3, with 7 bases identical to TRBD1. Trimming cost V 5 bases and J 3 bases; bases outside gene matches: 8. Looked up from germline, CDR1 is SGHTA and CDR2 is FQGNSA. CDR3 size: 15 residues. The CDR3 spells CASSTQGVPTDTQYF. DNA of the CDR3: TGTGCCAGCAGCACGCAGGGGGTTCCGACAGATACGCAGTATTTT. Complete variable domain (other parts from reference TRBV7-2 and TRBJ2-3): GAGVSQSPSNKVTEKGKDVELRCDPISGHTALYWYRQSLGQGLEFLIYFQGNSAPDKSGLPSDRFSAERTGGSVSTLTIQRTQQEDSAVYLCASSTQGVPTDTQYFGPGTRLTVL.

Turning to this clonotype: An end of the junction differs from the germline gene, which may be a read error. The chain is built from TRBV7-8 and TRBJ1-6, with D possibly matching TRBD1 (6 bases). The CDR3 extends over 15 amino acids. Per the germline V gene, CDR1 is SGHVS and CDR2 is FQNEAQ. DNA of the CDR3: TGTGCCAGCAGCTTAGCAGCGGGGGCAGGTTCCCCCCTCCCCTTT. It is translated as CASSLAAGAGSPLPF.

This clonotype occurred a few times. V gene TRBV6-6 combines with J gene TRBJ2-7, with D tentatively TRBD1 or TRBD2 (5 bases each). CDR1 and CDR2 (germline): MNHNY, SVGAGI (reference sequence). Trimming took off 11 bases at V and 5 bases at J, with 16 bases between the two ends. The CDR3 runs to 12 residues. The CDR3 coding sequence is TGTGCCGCCCGGGACCCCAAGAACGAGCAGTACTTC. It is translated as CAARDPKNEQYF.

CDR3 coding DNA: TGTGCCAGCAGCTTAACGCTAGCGGGAGGTACGATCAATGAGCAGTTCTTC. It is translated as CASSLTLAGGTINEQFF. The rearrangement uses TRBV7-9 and TRBJ2-1, with 11 bases matching TRBD2. Germline assignment: CDR1 SEHNR and CDR2 FQNEAQ (reference sequence). CDR3 length equals 17 residues. J was trimmed by 6 bases and V by 2 bases; bases with no gene match: 9.

This clonotype has more than one count but fewer than ten. The rearrangement joins TRBV30 to TRBJ2-7; possibly TRBD2 for D (6 bases). V lost 2 bases to trimming and J lost 3 bases, with 11 bases between them. The germline gives CDR1 GTSNPN, CDR2 SVGIG (reference sequence). The CDR3 contains 13 residues. The CDR3 coding sequence is TGTGCCTGGAGTCCCCCGGGAGACTACGAGCAGTACTTC. The encoded protein is CAWSPPGDYEQYF.

The gene calls are TRBV6-5 and TRBJ2-3; D gene ambiguous. Germline V CDR1 and CDR2: MNHEY, SVGAGI. V shed 2 bases and J shed 4 bases, with 7 bases lying between them. This CDR3 is built from 13 residues. The CDR3 DNA reads TGTGCCAGCAGTTACACCTCCTCAGATACGCAGTATTTT. Protein product: CASSYTSSDTQYF.

The CDR3 nucleotides read TGTGCCAGCAGTTTAAGTCCCCTGCGGGAGAGCTCCTACAATGAGCAGTTCTTC. Protein product: CASSLSPLRESSYNEQFF. The chain joins TRBV28 to TRBJ2-1; the match to TRBD2 covers 7 bases. From germline, CDR1 is MDHEN and CDR2 SYDVKM. V shed 2 bases and J 0 bases; nucleotides not matched to a gene: 10. The CDR3 consists of 18 residues.

This rearrangement joins TRBV19 to TRBJ2-3; D is undetermined. With 5 bases removed from V and 6 bases from J, the gap between germline ends came to 15 bases. Germline CDR1 LNHDA, CDR2 SQIVND (reference sequence). CDR3 length equals 14 residues. CDR3 DNA sequence: TGTGCCAGTAGTTTTAACAGCGCGGTGGATACGCAGTATTTT. Protein sequence: CASSFNSAVDTQYF.

This clonotype was recorded many times. The chain carries TRBV7-9 and TRBJ1-5, with D perhaps TRBD1 (6 bases). This CDR3 spans 15 amino acids. Germline-derived CDR1 and CDR2 are SEHNR and FQNEAQ (reference sequence). V lost 5 bases and J 0 bases, leaving 11 bases between the germline ends. CDR3 bases: TGTGCCAGCAGCCTATCACAGGGTAGCAATCAGCCCCAGCATTTT. Protein sequence: CASSLSQGSNQPQHF.